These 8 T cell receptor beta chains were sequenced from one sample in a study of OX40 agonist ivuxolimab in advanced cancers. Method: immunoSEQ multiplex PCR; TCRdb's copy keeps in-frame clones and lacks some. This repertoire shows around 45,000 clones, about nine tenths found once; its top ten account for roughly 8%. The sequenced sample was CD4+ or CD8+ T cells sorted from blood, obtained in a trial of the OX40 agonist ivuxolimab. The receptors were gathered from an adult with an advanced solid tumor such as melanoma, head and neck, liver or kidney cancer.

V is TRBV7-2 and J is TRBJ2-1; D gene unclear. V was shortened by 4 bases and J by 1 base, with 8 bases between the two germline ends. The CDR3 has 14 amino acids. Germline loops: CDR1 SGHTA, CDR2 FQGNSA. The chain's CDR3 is CASSSPWSYNEQFF. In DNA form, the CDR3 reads TGTGCCAGCAGCTCCCCTTGGTCCTACAATGAGCAGTTCTTC.

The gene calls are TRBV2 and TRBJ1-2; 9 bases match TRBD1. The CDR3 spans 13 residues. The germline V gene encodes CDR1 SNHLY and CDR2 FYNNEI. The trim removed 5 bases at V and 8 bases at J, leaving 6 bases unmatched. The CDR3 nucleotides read TGTGCCAGCAGTTTACAGGGGGCGTACGGCTACACCTTC. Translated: CASSLQGAYGYTF.

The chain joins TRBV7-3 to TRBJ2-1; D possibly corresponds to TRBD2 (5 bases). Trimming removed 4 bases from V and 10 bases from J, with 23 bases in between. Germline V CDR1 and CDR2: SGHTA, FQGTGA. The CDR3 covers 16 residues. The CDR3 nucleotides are TGTGCCAGCAGCTCCCAGCGGAAACCGACAATGAGCGAGCAGTTCTTC. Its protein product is CASSSQRKPTMSEQFF.

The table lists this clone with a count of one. The CDR3 coding sequence is TGTGCCAGTAGTATTTTCCCCGGACAGCCCCAGCATTTT. This codes for CASSIFPGQPQHF. The rearrangement uses TRBV19 and TRBJ1-5; D is unresolved. This CDR3 has 13 amino acids. Germline CDR1 is LNHDA and CDR2 is SQIVND (reference sequence). V gave up 3 bases and J gave up 7 bases, with 10 bases separating them. Based on the CDR3 plus reference TRBV19 and TRBJ1-5, the full variable domain is DGGITQSPKYLFRKEGQNVTLSCEQNLNHDAMYWYRQDPGQGLRLIYYSQIVNDFQKGDIAEGYSVSREKKESFPLTVTSAQKNPTAFYLCASSIFPGQPQHFGDGTRLSIL.

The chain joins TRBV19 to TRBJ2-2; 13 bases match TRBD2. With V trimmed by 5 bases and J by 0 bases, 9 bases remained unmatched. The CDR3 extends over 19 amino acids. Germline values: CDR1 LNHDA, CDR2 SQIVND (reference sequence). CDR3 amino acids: CASSATSGRPPPNTGELFF. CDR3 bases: TGTGCCAGTAGTGCGACTAGCGGGAGGCCCCCCCCGAACACCGGGGAGCTGTTTTTT.

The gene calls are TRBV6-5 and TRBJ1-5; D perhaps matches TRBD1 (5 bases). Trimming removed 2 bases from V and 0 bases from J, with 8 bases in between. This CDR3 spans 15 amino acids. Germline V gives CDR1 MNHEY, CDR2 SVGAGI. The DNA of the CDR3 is TGTGCCAGCAGTTACCTCGGGGGTAGCAATCAGCCCCAGCATTTT. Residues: CASSYLGGSNQPQHF.

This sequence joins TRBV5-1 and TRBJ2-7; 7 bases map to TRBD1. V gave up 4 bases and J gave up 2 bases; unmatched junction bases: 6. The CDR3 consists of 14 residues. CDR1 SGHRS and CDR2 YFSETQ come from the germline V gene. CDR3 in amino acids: CASSLTGTAYEQYF. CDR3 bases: TGCGCCAGCAGCCTTACCGGGACAGCCTACGAGCAGTACTTC.

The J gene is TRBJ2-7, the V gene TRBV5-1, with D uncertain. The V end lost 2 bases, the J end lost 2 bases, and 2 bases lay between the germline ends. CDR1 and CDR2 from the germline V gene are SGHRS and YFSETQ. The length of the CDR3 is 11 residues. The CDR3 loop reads CASSFTYEQYF. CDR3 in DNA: TGCGCCAGCAGCTTTACCTACGAGCAGTACTTC.